These 13 T cell receptor beta chains came from one sample sequenced in a study of blood T cell repertoires in COVID-19. Libraries were prepared by immunoSEQ multiplex PCR; TCRdb keeps only in-frame clonotypes and omits some of them. The sample carries about 140,000 clones, 85% to 90% recorded once. Sequencing was performed on peripheral blood. These receptors were obtained from a woman in her sixties or seventies with acute or convalescent COVID-19.

The rearrangement links TRBV5-1 to TRBJ1-2; TRBD1 is a possible D gene (5 bases). Trimming cost V 5 bases and J 6 bases, with 14 bases left between them. Germline values: CDR1 SGHRS, CDR2 YFSETQ. The CDR3 covers 13 residues. The DNA for the CDR3 is TGCGCCAGCAGGACAGTGTTCGGAGATGGCTACACCTTC. Its protein is CASRTVFGDGYTF.

The CDR3 coding sequence is TGTGCCAGTAGCGGACAGGCGAGCTCTGGAAACACCATATATTTT. It encodes CASSGQASSGNTIYF. The V and J genes are TRBV19 and TRBJ1-3; TRBD1 matches at 7 bases. The trim removed 6 bases at V and 0 bases at J, leaving 5 bases unmatched. Per germline, CDR1 LNHDA and CDR2 SQIVND (reference sequence). The length of the CDR3 is 15 residues.

J is TRBJ1-2 and V is TRBV15; TRBD1 aligns across 10 bases. The germline V gene encodes CDR1 LNHNV and CDR2 YYDKDF (reference sequence). The J segment lost 1 base and the V segment lost 3 bases, leaving 5 bases of the junction unmatched. The CDR3 has 16 amino acids. CDR3 protein: CATSRGGQGGNYGYTF. CDR3 bases: TGTGCCACCAGCAGGGGTGGACAGGGGGGTAACTATGGCTACACCTTC. Based on the CDR3 plus reference TRBV15 and TRBJ1-2, the full variable domain is DAMVIQNPRYQVTQFGKPVTLSCSQTLNHNVMYWYQQKSSQAPKLLFHYYDKDFNNEADTPDNFQSRRPNTSFCFLDIRSPGLGDTAMYLCATSRGGQGGNYGYTFGSGTRLTVV.

The gene calls are TRBV10-3 and TRBJ1-1, with 7 bases lining up with TRBD1. CDR3 length equals 13 residues. CDR1 is ENHRY and CDR2 is SYGVKD in the germline V gene. V was pared by 9 bases and J by 6 bases, with 10 bases of the junction left unmatched. CDR3 DNA sequence: TGTGCCATTCTCAGGGCCCAGGGGGCTGAAGCTTTCTTT. Encoded protein: CAILRAQGAEAFF.

This chain joins TRBV10-3 and TRBJ1-1; D is uncertain. CDR1 is ENHRY, CDR2 SYGVKD, per germline. The V gene lost 11 bases and the J gene lost 1 base, with 11 bases spanning the gap. The CDR3 extends over 12 amino acids. The CDR3 region has the DNA TGTGCCTCAGGAACAGCGAACACTGAAGCTTTCTTT. Amino acids: CASGTANTEAFF.

J is TRBJ2-1 and V is TRBV28; possible D gene TRBD2, 5 bases. V dropped 11 bases and J dropped 4 bases, with 12 bases sitting between them. The CDR3 length is 12 residues. CDR1 and CDR2 from the germline V gene are MDHEN and SYDVKM. The CDR3 protein is CAGGSGYNEQFF. The DNA for the CDR3 is TGTGCCGGCGGGTCAGGATACAATGAGCAGTTCTTC.

V usage is TRBV11-2 and J usage is TRBJ1-6, with D possibly being TRBD1 (6 bases). The germline gives CDR1 SGHAT, CDR2 FQNNGV. The CDR3 has 16 residues. Trimming left V 3 bases short and J 10 bases short, with 19 bases between. The CDR3 nucleotides read TGTGCCAGCAGCTTTACGACAGGCAATAGTGGATCACCCCTCCACTTT. Its translation is CASSFTTGNSGSPLHF.

This clone is a singleton in its sample. The chain couples TRBV5-6 to TRBJ1-2, with D maybe TRBD1 (5 bases). The CDR3 has 15 residues. With 5 bases removed from V and 8 bases from J, the gap between germline ends came to 22 bases. Per the germline V gene, CDR1 is SGHDT and CDR2 is YYEEEE. Here the CDR3 reads CASSTFSGDLVGYTF. CDR3 coding DNA: TGTGCCAGCAGTACCTTCTCGGGGGATCTGGTGGGCTACACCTTC.

The genes are TRBV7-2 and TRBJ2-3, with 8 bases aligning to TRBD2. With V trimmed by 5 bases and J by 1 base, 14 bases remained unmatched. The CDR3 has 18 amino acids. Germline V CDR1 and CDR2: SGHTA, FQGNSA. CDR3 loop: CASSLRRGGPPGTDTQYF. CDR3 coding DNA: TGTGCCAGCAGCCTAAGGCGCGGGGGGCCTCCGGGCACAGATACGCAGTATTTT.

The chain recombines TRBV28 with TRBJ1-1; D call uncertain. The V gene lost 2 bases and the J gene lost 0 bases, with 16 bases spanning the gap. This CDR3 spans 17 amino acids. Germline assignment: CDR1 MDHEN and CDR2 SYDVKM. CDR3 sequence: CASSLQIEEELNTEAFF. As DNA, the CDR3 is TGTGCCAGCAGTTTACAGATCGAGGAGGAGCTGAACACTGAAGCTTTCTTT.

The chain links TRBV15 to TRBJ2-1; D perhaps matches TRBD2 (6 bases). This CDR3 has 16 amino acids. Trimming cost V 0 bases and J 7 bases, with 16 bases left between them. Per the germline V gene, CDR1 is LNHNV and CDR2 is YYDKDF (reference sequence). CDR3 sequence reads: CATSRDLLATSNEQFF. The CDR3 nucleotides read TGTGCCACCAGCAGAGATCTCCTAGCGACGTCAAATGAGCAGTTCTTC.

This clone has a single count. The chain recombines TRBV19 with TRBJ1-1; the D is unclear. The CDR3 consists of 12 residues. The germline gives CDR1 LNHDA, CDR2 SQIVND (reference sequence). V lost 2 bases to trimming and J lost 8 bases, with 9 bases between them. The CDR3 DNA follows: TGTGCCAGTAGTATAATCGACGGGGAAGCTTTCTTT. It codes for CASSIIDGEAFF.

This clone was detected once. The V and J genes are TRBV7-2 and TRBJ2-5; possible D gene TRBD2, 6 bases. V was cut by 4 bases and J by 5 bases, with 14 bases left in between. The CDR3 has 14 amino acids. Looked up from germline, CDR1 is SGHTA and CDR2 is FQGNSA. DNA of the CDR3: TGTGCCAGCAGCTCCCCGGGAGCGCGGGAGACCCAGTACTTC. The encoded protein is CASSSPGARETQYF.